The clone carrying this T cell receptor (beta chain) came up a few times. This sample is drawn from a study of T cells in Graves' hyperthyroidism and ophthalmopathy. TCR beta CDR3 region amplification was performed from RNA transcripts. The HTBI set primed first-round TCR CDR3 RT-PCR. TCRdb passed the multiplex PCR reads through MiXCR, listing each CDR3 protein once. The data show around 600,000 distinct CDR3 sequences, more than 15% seen once. Individuals with ophthalmopathy presented a Clinical Activity Score of at least 3, a NOSPECS grade of at least 4 and a duration under 3 months. A roughly 10 ml volume of fresh peripheral blood provided the PBMCs. The germline V gene has CDR1 SQVTM and CDR2 ANQGSEA. V was cut by 6 bases and J by 7 bases, with 21 bases left in between. The CDR3 loop spans 14 amino acids.

Sequences were obtained from blood. J is TRBJ2-5 and V is TRBV29-1; D gene uncertain. The source is a woman between 40 and 55 years old with Graves' ophthalmopathy. As DNA, the CDR3 is TGCAGCGTCACCTCGACCGGCCCGAGGTCGACCCAGTACTTC. Translating gives CSVTSTGPRSTQYF.